These T cell receptor beta chains were read from a single sample in a study of T cells in localized non-small cell lung cancer. Repertoires were generated with immunoSEQ multiplex PCR, while TCRdb's copy carries only in-frame clones and drops some. The table includes fewer than 12,000 clones, about three quarters detected once. The sample in question was peripheral blood, obtained before any cancer treatment. These TCRs come from a male donor aged 60 or over with stage I lung adenocarcinoma. CDR3s include the opening cysteine and the closing phenylalanine or tryptophan. A D gene is named only where the DNA matches it firmly. Not all rows give a size; the values are once, few, many and, for expanded clones, a class.

d_gene: -; v_gene: TRBV19; abundance: -; j_gene: TRBJ2-7; CDR3nt: TGTGCCAGTACCCCAGGGGCTTCTCCCAGCTACGAGCAGTACTTC; CDR3aa: CASTPGASPSYEQYF
d_gene: -; v_gene: TRBV7-2; abundance: -; j_gene: TRBJ2-7; CDR3nt: TGTGCCAGCAGCCCCCGTAGGACGGGATTCTACGAGCAGTACTTC; CDR3aa: CASSPRRTGFYEQYF
d_gene: TRBD1; v_gene: TRBV28; abundance: -; j_gene: TRBJ2-7; CDR3nt: TGTGCCAGCAGTTCTCTGCCCCGCCTAAGGGACAGCTCCTACGAGCAGTACTTC; CDR3aa: CASSSLPRLRDSSYEQYF
d_gene: -; v_gene: TRBV6-6; abundance: -; j_gene: TRBJ2-5; CDR3nt: TGTGCCAGCAGTTACTCCCAAGAGACCCAGTACTTC; CDR3aa: CASSYSQETQYF
d_gene: -; v_gene: TRBV5-5; abundance: few; j_gene: TRBJ2-7; CDR3nt: TGTGCCAGCAGCCTAGGAGGACCCCGGGACGAGCAGTACTTC; CDR3aa: CASSLGGPRDEQYF
d_gene: -; v_gene: TRBV27; abundance: -; j_gene: TRBJ2-4; CDR3nt: TGTGCCAGCAGCCCCCTAGCCAAAAACATTCAGTACTTC; CDR3aa: CASSPLAKNIQYF
d_gene: -; v_gene: TRBV7-2; abundance: -; j_gene: TRBJ2-5; CDR3nt: TGTGCCAGCAGCTTAAGGGGGAAGGAGACCCAGTACTTC; CDR3aa: CASSLRGKETQYF
d_gene: -; v_gene: TRBV4-3; abundance: -; j_gene: TRBJ1-6; CDR3nt: TGCGCCAGCAGCCAACGCGGGACGTCCTATAATTCACCCCTCCACTTT; CDR3aa: CASSQRGTSYNSPLHF
d_gene: TRBD2; v_gene: TRBV7-8; abundance: -; j_gene: TRBJ2-2; CDR3nt: TGTGCCAGCAGCTTAAATGGCGGGGGGCACACCGGGGAGCTGTTTTTT; CDR3aa: CASSLNGGGHTGELFF
d_gene: TRBD1; v_gene: TRBV18; abundance: -; j_gene: TRBJ1-5; CDR3nt: TGTGCCAGCTCATCGAACAGGGGAAGCAATCAGCCCCAGCATTTT; CDR3aa: CASSSNRGSNQPQHF
d_gene: TRBD2; v_gene: TRBV27; abundance: -; j_gene: TRBJ2-7; CDR3nt: TGTGCCAGCATTGTCATAGCGGGGGGCACCTACGAGCAGTACTTC; CDR3aa: CASIVIAGGTYEQYF
d_gene: -; v_gene: TRBV2; abundance: few; j_gene: TRBJ1-5; CDR3nt: TGTGCCAGCGCGGCGGGGACTCTCAATCAGCCCCAGCATTTT; CDR3aa: CASAAGTLNQPQHF
d_gene: TRBD1; v_gene: TRBV5-4; abundance: -; j_gene: TRBJ1-1; CDR3nt: TGTGCCAGCAGCAATAGACAGGGGAAAGTGAACACTGAAGCTTTCTTT; CDR3aa: CASSNRQGKVNTEAFF
d_gene: -; v_gene: TRBV7-9; abundance: -; j_gene: TRBJ2-7; CDR3nt: TGTGCCAGCAGCGGATATGACGAGCAGTACTTC; CDR3aa: CASSGYDEQYF
d_gene: -; v_gene: TRBV19; abundance: -; j_gene: TRBJ2-1; CDR3nt: TGTGCCAGAGAACCGGGACGGAGCCCATTTTTCTCCTACAATGAGCAGTTCTTC; CDR3aa: CAREPGRSPFFSYNEQFF
d_gene: TRBD2; v_gene: TRBV7-9; abundance: -; j_gene: TRBJ2-5; CDR3nt: TGTGCCAGCAGCTTCCGGACTAGCGGGGGGGCCGATGAGACCCAGTACTTC; CDR3aa: CASSFRTSGGADETQYF
d_gene: TRBD1; v_gene: TRBV9; abundance: -; j_gene: TRBJ1-3; CDR3nt: TGTGCCAGCAGCGAGCGGACAGGAAATGGAAACACCATATATTTT; CDR3aa: CASSERTGNGNTIYF
d_gene: -; v_gene: TRBV18; abundance: -; j_gene: TRBJ1-1; CDR3nt: TGTGCCAGCACCCGACAGTCCCGGGAGAACACTGAAGCTTTCTTT; CDR3aa: CASTRQSRENTEAFF
d_gene: TRBD2; v_gene: TRBV9; abundance: -; j_gene: TRBJ2-3; CDR3nt: TGTGCCAGCAGCGCACTAGCGGGGGGGCCTATTTGGACAGATACGCAGTATTTT; CDR3aa: CASSALAGGPIWTDTQYF
d_gene: -; v_gene: TRBV11-1; abundance: few; j_gene: TRBJ1-1; CDR3nt: TGTGCCAGCAGCCTGGGGACTGAAGCTTTCTTT; CDR3aa: CASSLGTEAFF
d_gene: TRBD2; v_gene: TRBV9; abundance: -; j_gene: TRBJ2-1; CDR3nt: TGTGCCAGCAGCGTAGCGAGCGGGGGGCCTTCCTACAATGAGCAGTTCTTC; CDR3aa: CASSVASGGPSYNEQFF
d_gene: TRBD1; v_gene: TRBV5-5; abundance: -; j_gene: TRBJ2-7; CDR3nt: TGTGCCAGCAGCTCTCAGGGGGCCGGCTCCTACGAGCAGTACTTC; CDR3aa: CASSSQGAGSYEQYF
d_gene: -; v_gene: TRBV7-3; abundance: -; j_gene: TRBJ2-1; CDR3nt: TGTGCCAGCAGCCCCCAGCCGGGGCCCAACAATGAGCAGTTCTTC; CDR3aa: CASSPQPGPNNEQFF
d_gene: -; v_gene: TRBV6-5; abundance: -; j_gene: TRBJ2-1; CDR3nt: TGTGCCAGCAGTTACCTACATGAGCAGTTCTTC; CDR3aa: CASSYLHEQFF
d_gene: TRBD1; v_gene: TRBV7-2; abundance: -; j_gene: TRBJ2-7; CDR3nt: TGTGCCAGCAGCTTAACCCGAACAGGGGGCAACGAGCAGTACTTC; CDR3aa: CASSLTRTGGNEQYF
d_gene: -; v_gene: TRBV6-5; abundance: -; j_gene: TRBJ1-6; CDR3nt: TGTGCCAGCAGAGTACGATCAGAAAATTCACCCCTCCACTTT; CDR3aa: CASRVRSENSPLHF
d_gene: TRBD1; v_gene: TRBV5-4; abundance: -; j_gene: TRBJ2-7; CDR3nt: TGTGCCAGCAGCTCGGGACAGGGGGCTGGCTACGAGCAGTACTTC; CDR3aa: CASSSGQGAGYEQYF
d_gene: -; v_gene: TRBV28; abundance: -; j_gene: TRBJ1-2; CDR3nt: TGTGCCAGCAAATCGGGCCCCGCGGGCTATGGCTACACCTTC; CDR3aa: CASKSGPAGYGYTF
d_gene: TRBD1; v_gene: TRBV6-1; abundance: -; j_gene: TRBJ1-1; CDR3nt: TGTGCCAGCAGCTTCGACAGGGTGAACACTGAAGCTTTCTTT; CDR3aa: CASSFDRVNTEAFF
d_gene: -; v_gene: TRBV6-6; abundance: -; j_gene: TRBJ2-2; CDR3nt: TGTGCCAGCAGTTACTCGATTCTGGGCGTCCCCGGGGAGCTGTTTTTT; CDR3aa: CASSYSILGVPGELFF
d_gene: -; v_gene: TRBV6-1; abundance: few; j_gene: TRBJ2-7; CDR3nt: TGTGCCAGCGAGGTCAGAGGTTCGGAGCAGTACTTC; CDR3aa: CASEVRGSEQYF